The 24 T cell receptor beta chains listed next were all sequenced from one sample in a study of blood T cell repertoires in COVID-19. Assay: immunoSEQ multiplex PCR; the TCRdb copy retains only in-frame clones and omits some. The sample lists fewer than 200,000 clones, more than 75% occurring once. Sequencing used peripheral blood. The receptors were gathered from an older woman with COVID-19, enrolled during active disease.

The genes are TRBV9 and TRBJ2-7; 12 bases agree with TRBD1. Trimming cost V 3 bases and J 2 bases; bases outside gene matches: 12. This CDR3 spans 18 amino acids. Germline CDR1 SGDLS, CDR2 YYNGEE. The CDR3 sequence: CASSASGTGGSGAYEQYF. CDR3 coding DNA: TGTGCCAGCAGCGCCTCCGGGACAGGGGGCTCAGGGGCCTACGAGCAGTACTTC.

The sample holds one count of this clone. This sequence joins TRBV7-9 and TRBJ2-1; the match to TRBD2 covers 7 bases. This CDR3 has 14 residues. Germline CDR1 reads SEHNR; CDR2 reads FQNEAQ (reference sequence). V lost 5 bases and J lost 5; bases outside the gene matches: 6. CDR3 coding DNA: TGTGCCAGCAGCGTCTCGGGGGGAGACAATGAGCAGTTCTTC. Its translation is CASSVSGGDNEQFF.

The chain links TRBV7-9 to TRBJ2-5; D remains unclear. Germline lookup yields CDR1 SEHNR and CDR2 FQNEAQ (reference sequence). Trimming shortened V by 4 bases and J by 4 bases, and 7 bases separated the two germline ends. The CDR3 is made up of 12 amino acids. The CDR3 spells CASSSPLETQYF. CDR3 nucleotide sequence: TGTGCCAGCAGCTCCCCATTAGAGACCCAGTACTTC.

The genes are TRBV5-8 and TRBJ1-5; tentative D call: TRBD1 (5 bases). Trimming left V 4 bases short and J 0 bases short, with 11 bases between. Germline CDR1 reads SGHTS; CDR2 reads YDEGEE. The CDR3 is 15 residues long. The CDR3 nucleotides are TGTGCCAGCAGCCGGGCGGGGGATAGCAATCAGCCCCAGCATTTT. This encodes CASSRAGDSNQPQHF. The full variable domain, its missing parts supplied by reference TRBV5-8 and TRBJ1-5, is EAGVTQSPTHLIKTRGQQATLRCSPISGHTSVYWYQQALGLGLQFLLWYDEGEERNRGNFPPRFSGRQFPNYSSELNVNALELEDSALYLCASSRAGDSNQPQHFGDGTRLSIL.

The chain uses TRBV30 and TRBJ1-6; D unresolved. The CDR3 covers 13 residues. Germline CDR1 reads GTSNPN; CDR2 reads SVGIG (reference sequence). V was clipped by 7 bases and J by 6 bases, with 13 bases between them. Here the CDR3 reads CAFHREGNSPLHF. CDR3 sequence (DNA): TGTGCCTTCCACCGAGAGGGTAATTCACCCCTCCACTTT.

The chain carries TRBV5-1 and TRBJ1-2; D not resolved. The CDR3 consists of 14 residues. The V and J ends lost 4 bases and 1 base respectively, with 11 bases between them. Germline assignment: CDR1 SGHRS and CDR2 YFSETQ. The CDR3 here is CASSPTEDNYGYTF. The DNA of the CDR3 is TGCGCCAGCAGCCCCACGGAGGATAACTATGGCTACACCTTC.

J is TRBJ2-7 and V is TRBV6-5, with 10 positions matching TRBD2. The CDR3 sequence is 15 residues long. Germline-derived CDR1 and CDR2 are MNHEY and SVGAGI. The J segment lost 4 bases and the V segment lost 6 bases, leaving 9 bases of the junction unmatched. This CDR3 reads CASRGAATSGYEQYV. CDR3 nucleotide sequence: TGTGCCAGCAGGGGGGCCGCGACTAGCGGGTACGAGCAGTACGTC.

The chain employs TRBV11-2 and TRBJ2-5; 8 bases line up with TRBD2. The CDR3 totals 14 residues. The germline V gene encodes CDR1 SGHAT and CDR2 FQNNGV. The ends lost 3 bases at V and 3 bases at J; junction bases unmatched: 3. The CDR3 sequence is CASSFPAGEETQYF. The CDR3 nucleotides are TGTGCCAGCAGCTTTCCAGCGGGAGAAGAGACCCAGTACTTC.

The V call is TRBV7-2, the J call TRBJ2-1; no clear D. The CDR3 spans 13 residues. V was cut by 5 bases and J by 8 bases, with 13 bases left in between. Germline V gene data show CDR1 as SGHTA and CDR2 as FQGNSA. CDR3 region: CASSRIVADEQFF. CDR3 coding DNA: TGTGCCAGCAGCCGAATTGTGGCCGATGAGCAGTTCTTC.

The chain recombines TRBV9 with TRBJ2-3; 7 nucleotides line up with TRBD2. Germline trimming cut 4 bases from V and 5 bases from J; bases unmatched to any gene: 10. The germline V gene encodes CDR1 SGDLS and CDR2 YYNGEE. The CDR3 contains 15 residues. CDR3 residues: CASSYSGLIVDTQYF. The CDR3, as DNA: TGTGCCAGCAGCTATAGCGGGCTGATTGTAGATACGCAGTATTTT. The whole variable domain, filled in from reference TRBV9 and TRBJ2-3, reads DSGVTQTPKHLITATGQRVTLRCSPRSGDLSVYWYQQSLDQGLQFLIQYYNGEERAKGNILERFSAQQFPDLHSELNLSSLELGDSALYFCASSYSGLIVDTQYFGPGTRLTVL.

The rearrangement uses TRBV6-5 and TRBJ1-5; D is perhaps TRBD1 (5 bases). The germline gives CDR1 MNHEY, CDR2 SVGAGI. V was cut by 6 bases and J by 3 bases, with 9 bases left in between. This CDR3 region has 13 residues. The CDR3 region has the DNA TGTGCCAGCAGATTAGGGGTCAATCAGCCCCAGCATTTT. The encoded protein is CASRLGVNQPQHF.

This sequence joins TRBV19 and TRBJ1-1; D ambiguous. Germline loops: CDR1 LNHDA, CDR2 SQIVND (reference sequence). Trimming pared 7 bases from V and 0 bases from J, leaving 15 bases between. There are 15 residues in the CDR3. This CDR3 reads CASTPGGRMNTEAFF. CDR3 nucleotide sequence: TGTGCCAGTACCCCCGGAGGGAGGATGAACACTGAAGCTTTCTTT.

The CDR3 nucleotides read TGTGCCAGCACCCACTGGGGACAGGGGTTCACCGGGGAGCTGTTTTTT. This translates into CASTHWGQGFTGELFF. V gene TRBV28 combines with J gene TRBJ2-2; TRBD1 aligns across 10 bases. With 7 bases clipped from V and 4 bases from J, the junction kept 9 bases outside the gene matches. Germline V gives CDR1 MDHEN, CDR2 SYDVKM. This CDR3 is built from 16 residues.

The chain carries TRBV18 and TRBJ2-3; the match to TRBD2 covers 11 bases. The CDR3 loop spans 15 amino acids. Germline V lookup: CDR1 KGHSH, CDR2 LQKENI. V was pared by 5 bases and J by 3 bases, with 4 bases of the junction left unmatched. CDR3 nucleotides: TGTGCCAGCTCATCCACTAGCGGGAGTACAGATACGCAGTATTTT. Translating gives CASSSTSGSTDTQYF.

This chain links TRBV12-3 or TRBV12-4 with TRBJ2-7; the match to TRBD2 covers 7 bases. CDR3 length: 13 residues. The junction had 3 bases not matched to a gene; V was cut back by 5 bases and J by 2 bases. Here the CDR3 reads CASSTGTTYEQYF. The CDR3 nucleotides are TGTGCCAGCAGTACCGGGACTACCTACGAGCAGTACTTC.

This chain joins TRBV5-1 and TRBJ2-2; tentatively, D is TRBD1 (5 bases). The CDR3 has 16 residues. Trimming took 4 bases from V and 7 from J, leaving 20 bases between them. Per the germline V gene, CDR1 is SGHRS and CDR2 is YFSETQ. The CDR3 DNA reads TGCGCCAGCAGCAAGGGGCGATGGGGCTTTGACGGGGAGCTGTTTTTT. Translated, it gives CASSKGRWGFDGELFF.

The rearrangement links TRBV2 to TRBJ1-5; D is undetermined. The CDR3 consists of 13 residues. V was cut by 2 bases and J by 6 bases, with 8 bases left in between. CDR1 is SNHLY and CDR2 is FYNNEI in the germline V gene. The CDR3 sequence: CASSESGVQPQHF. The DNA of the CDR3 is TGTGCCAGCAGTGAATCGGGAGTTCAGCCCCAGCATTTT.

This chain links TRBV6-5 with TRBJ1-1; 7 bases fit TRBD1. J gave up 5 bases and V 6 bases, and 9 bases lay outside the gene matches. CDR1 is MNHEY, CDR2 SVGAGI, per germline. The CDR3 contains 14 residues. The CDR3 nucleotides are TGTGCCAGCAGACTACAGGGGCCGGGGACTGAAGCTTTCTTT. It specifies CASRLQGPGTEAFF.

The chain recombines TRBV7-9 with TRBJ1-2; a weak D match, TRBD1 (6 bases). Germline lookup yields CDR1 SEHNR and CDR2 FQNEAQ (reference sequence). Trimming removed 5 bases at V and 4 bases at J, with 17 bases between. The CDR3 loop spans 15 amino acids. The CDR3: CASSAYRVSPYGYTF. The CDR3 coding sequence is TGTGCCAGCAGCGCGTACAGGGTTTCGCCCTATGGCTACACCTTC.

This clone was seen a single time. This chain connects TRBV28 to TRBJ1-6; maybe TRBD1 (6 bases). The length of the CDR3 is 17 residues. Deletions cut 4 bases from V and 0 bases from J, with 13 bases between. The germline V gene has CDR1 MDHEN and CDR2 SYDVKM. The chain's CDR3 is CASSSTMTGSYNSPLHF. For the CDR3, the DNA is TGTGCCAGCAGTTCTACCATGACAGGCTCCTATAATTCACCCCTCCACTTT.

This chain uses TRBV6-6 with TRBJ1-6, with 7 bases that match TRBD1. Germline trimming cut 5 bases from V and 10 bases from J; bases unmatched to any gene: 11. Germline loops: CDR1 MNHNY, CDR2 SVGAGI (reference sequence). The CDR3 is 15 residues long. The CDR3 nucleotides read TGTGCCAGCAGTCGTGAGGGCAGGGGGGACTCACCCCTCCACTTT. Translation gives CASSREGRGDSPLHF.

Only one count was recorded for this clone. The J gene is TRBJ1-1, the V gene TRBV19, with 8 positions matching TRBD1. Germline V gene lookup returns CDR1 LNHDA and CDR2 SQIVND (reference sequence). V gave up 6 bases and J gave up 7 bases; unmatched junction bases: 10. The CDR3 has 14 residues. The CDR3 DNA sequence: TGTGCCAGTAGCCTGGACAGGGCGGTAAGTGAAGCTTTCTTT. It encodes CASSLDRAVSEAFF.

This CDR3 reads CASSQRTSGSSYEQYF. In nucleotides, the CDR3 is TGTGCCAGCAGCCAAAGGACTAGCGGGAGCTCCTACGAGCAGTACTTC. The genes are TRBV4-2 and TRBJ2-7, with 13 bases matching TRBD2. Germline lookup yields CDR1 LGHNA and CDR2 YNFKEQ. This CDR3 spans 16 amino acids. J gave up 0 bases and V 2 bases, and 1 base lay outside the gene matches.

This chain joins TRBV19 and TRBJ2-2, with 10 nucleotides matching TRBD1. Per germline, CDR1 LNHDA and CDR2 SQIVND (reference sequence). The CDR3 covers 14 residues. V lost 8 bases to trimming and J lost 5 bases; unmatched junction nucleotides: 5. In DNA, the CDR3 is TGTGCCAGTCGGGACAGGGGCGGTACCGGGGAGCTGTTTTTT. Residues: CASRDRGGTGELFF.